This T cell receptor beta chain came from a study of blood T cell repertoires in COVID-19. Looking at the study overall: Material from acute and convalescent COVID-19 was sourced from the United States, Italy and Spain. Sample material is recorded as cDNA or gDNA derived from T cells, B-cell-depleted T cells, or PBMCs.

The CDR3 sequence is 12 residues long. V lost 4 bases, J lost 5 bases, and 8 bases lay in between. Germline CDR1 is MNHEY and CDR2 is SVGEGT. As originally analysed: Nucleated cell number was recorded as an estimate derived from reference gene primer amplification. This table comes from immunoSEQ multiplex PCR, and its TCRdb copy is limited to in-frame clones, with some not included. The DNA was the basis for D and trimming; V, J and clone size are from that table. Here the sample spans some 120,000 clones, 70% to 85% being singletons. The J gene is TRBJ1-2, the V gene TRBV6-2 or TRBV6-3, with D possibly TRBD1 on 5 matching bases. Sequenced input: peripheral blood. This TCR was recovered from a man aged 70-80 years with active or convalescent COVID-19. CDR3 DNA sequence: TGTGCCAGCAGTTCCGGGGGATATGGCTACACCTTC. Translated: CASSSGGYGYTF.